The 7 T cell receptor beta chains below come from one sample, sequenced in a study of T cell changes during pregnancy in multiple sclerosis. TCRdb keeps only in-frame clones here, not all; method: immunoSEQ multiplex PCR. Seen here are some 70,000 clones, 91% observed once, and the top ten hold about 0.27%. Sequencing was performed on CD4+ T cells from peripheral blood mononuclear cells, taken in the third trimester of pregnancy. These receptors came from a female donor in good health, enrolled as a control in a pregnancy study.

The chain employs TRBV9 and TRBJ2-1; the match to TRBD1 covers 8 bases. Per germline, CDR1 SGDLS and CDR2 YYNGEE. V lost 4 bases and J lost 8; bases outside the gene matches: 8. The length of the CDR3 is 14 residues. Here the CDR3 reads CASSPNAGGDEQFF. CDR3 coding DNA: TGTGCCAGCAGCCCGAACGCAGGGGGCGATGAGCAGTTCTTC.

The chain carries TRBV5-1 and TRBJ2-2, with D hard to call. Trimming pared 0 bases from V and 5 bases from J, leaving 11 bases between. This CDR3 is 15 amino acids long. Germline CDR1 reads SGHRS; CDR2 reads YFSETQ. DNA for the CDR3: TGCGCCAGCAGCTTGGGGCAGTCGGGTACCGGGGAGCTGTTTTTT. Translating it yields CASSLGQSGTGELFF.

J is TRBJ1-2 and V is TRBV27; D gene uncertain. Germline V lookup: CDR1 MNHEY, CDR2 SMNVEV (reference sequence). The CDR3 totals 14 residues. V dropped 1 base and J dropped 4 bases, with 10 bases sitting between them. CDR3 loop: CASSLFGGSYGYTF. For the CDR3, the DNA is TGTGCCAGCAGTTTATTTGGAGGGTCCTATGGCTACACCTTC.

The chain couples TRBV6-5 to TRBJ1-2, with a tentative D call TRBD1 (6 bases). The length of the CDR3 is 14 residues. The ends were cut back, 6 bases at V and 4 bases at J, with 15 bases in the middle. CDR1 is MNHEY, CDR2 SVGAGI, per germline. The CDR3 protein is CASRLRGFGYGYTF. Written as DNA, the CDR3 is TGTGCCAGCAGGCTCAGGGGTTTTGGCTATGGCTACACCTTC.

The rearrangement uses TRBV4-2 and TRBJ2-5; perhaps TRBD2 as D (7 bases). The germline V gene has CDR1 LGHNA and CDR2 YNFKEQ. This CDR3 has 15 amino acids. V was clipped by 3 bases and J by 5 bases, with 16 bases between them. The CDR3 nucleotides read TGTGCCAGCAGCCACAGAGGGGGGGGCGGTGAGACCCAGTACTTC. Its translation: CASSHRGGGGETQYF.

V gene TRBV7-2 combines with J gene TRBJ2-1, with 7 bases that match TRBD2. This CDR3 region has 15 residues. CDR1 SGHTA and CDR2 FQGNSA come from the germline V gene. V lost 2 bases, J lost 4 bases, and 5 bases stayed unmatched. For the CDR3, the DNA is TGTGCCAGCAGCTTACGGGCGGGGGAGTACAATGAGCAGTTCTTC. Its protein is CASSLRAGEYNEQFF.

The chain carries TRBV11-3 and TRBJ1-6; no firm D call. V lost 3 bases to trimming and J lost 0 bases, with 3 bases between them. The CDR3 is made up of 14 amino acids. Germline CDR1 is SGHNT and CDR2 is YENEEA. In nucleotides, the CDR3 is TGTGCCAGCAGCTTCAGCTCCTATAATTCACCCCTCCACTTT. Its translation is CASSFSSYNSPLHF.